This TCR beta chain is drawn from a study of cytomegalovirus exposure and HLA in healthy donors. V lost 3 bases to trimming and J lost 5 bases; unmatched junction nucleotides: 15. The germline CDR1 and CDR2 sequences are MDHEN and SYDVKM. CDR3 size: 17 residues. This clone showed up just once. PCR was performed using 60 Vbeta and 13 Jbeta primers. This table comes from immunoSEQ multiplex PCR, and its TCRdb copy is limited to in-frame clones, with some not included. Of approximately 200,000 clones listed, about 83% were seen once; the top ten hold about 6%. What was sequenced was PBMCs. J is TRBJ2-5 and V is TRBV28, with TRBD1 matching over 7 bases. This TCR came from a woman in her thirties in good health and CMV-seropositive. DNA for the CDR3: TGTGCCAGCAGTTTCGCACCAGGGACAGACCTAGGGGAGACCCAGTACTTC. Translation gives CASSFAPGTDLGETQYF.